This TCR beta chain originates from a study of OX40 agonist ivuxolimab in advanced cancers. As for the study in general: With ivuxolimab, an agonistic anti-OX40 (CD134) antibody, patients were treated.

The ends lost 6 bases at V and 4 bases at J; junction bases unmatched: 4. The CDR3 is 16 amino acids. CDR1 is LNHDA and CDR2 is SQIVND in the germline V gene (reference sequence). Assay: immunoSEQ multiplex PCR; the TCRdb copy retains only in-frame clones and omits some. The sample lists 70,000 to 85,000 clones, roughly 80% occurring once. General study findings and limits: There were, on average, more expanded clones in CD8+ T cells than in CD4+. Individuals who were partial responders at 0.1-3.0 mg/kg had clonal expansion that ranked among the lowest. Antigen specificity remained undetermined for the expanded peripheral T cells.

Details on this clone: Its cognate antigen is unknown.

The chain uses TRBV19 and TRBJ2-1; 15 positions match TRBD2. The sequence came from an adult with an advanced solid tumor such as melanoma, head and neck, liver or kidney cancer. The sample was CD4+ or CD8+ T cells sorted from blood, taken in a trial of the OX40 agonist ivuxolimab. The CDR3 DNA follows: TGTGCCAGTAGGCGGGGACTAGCGGGGGGTTACAATGAGCAGTTCTTC. Its translation: CASRRGLAGGYNEQFF. Using reference TRBV19 and TRBJ2-1 for the parts outside the CDR3, the full variable domain is DGGITQSPKYLFRKEGQNVTLSCEQNLNHDAMYWYRQDPGQGLRLIYYSQIVNDFQKGDIAEGYSVSREKKESFPLTVTSAQKNPTAFYLCASRRGLAGGYNEQFFGPGTRLTVL.